This T cell receptor (beta chain) appears in the sequencing data of a study of regulatory T cells in long-lasting Graves disease. Findings and caveats of the study: Relative to newly diagnosed Graves' patients, persistent ones had lower TCR diversity. It was in persistent disease that TRBV28, TRBJ1-2 and TRBJ2-5 were favored.

Time point in this sample: persistent/refractory GD, antithyroid drugs over 5 years with positive TRAb. Researchers made the TCR library from RNA that was extracted from PBMCs. Germline values: CDR1 ENHRY, CDR2 SYGVKD. CDR3 length: 13 residues. With 10 bases removed from V and 8 bases from J, the gap between germline ends came to 17 bases. Researchers made TCR beta libraries by using iRepertoire HTBI primers and running Arm-PCR on CDR3 regions. TCRdb reanalysed the multiplex PCR reads using MiXCR and keeps one entry per CDR3 protein. Among 600,000 to 850,000 distinct CDR3 sequences, about 32% were seen once, and the ten largest hold around 42%. On this clonotype itself: The target antigen is unknown.

The material was peripheral blood mononuclear cells (PBMCs), obtained when the disease was refractory, from a patient treated with antithyroid drugs. This sequence joins TRBV10-3 and TRBJ1-4; weak D call: TRBD1 (5 bases). The clonotype was recovered from a female donor with Graves disease. The CDR3 DNA reads TGTGCCAACAGAGGGGCGCCGGGGGAAAAACTGTTTTTT. Encoded protein: CANRGAPGEKLFF.